The 27 T cell receptor beta chains in this list originate from one sample, sequenced in a study of blood T cells in healthy people across ages. The second PCR ran about 6 to 11 cycles with a sample-barcoded 5' primer and J-beta primers. TCRdb redid the calling of the 5' RACE reads with MiXCR, one entry per CDR3 protein. In the table there are under 2,000,000 distinct CDR3 sequences, 40% to 55% of which are singletons. Source material: blood. The receptors come from a middle-aged woman in good health.

This clonotype was seen a few times. The chain has TRBV6-6 and TRBJ2-3; D not certain. Germline V gene sequence: CDR1 MNHNY, CDR2 SVGAGI (reference sequence). V dropped 8 bases and J dropped 3 bases, with 9 bases sitting between them. This CDR3 is built from 12 residues. Here the CDR3 reads CASSERTDTQYF. CDR3 DNA sequence: TGTGCCAGCTCGGAGAGGACAGATACGCAGTATTTT.

This clonotype was counted between two and nine times. This chain links TRBV28 with TRBJ2-1; D remains ambiguous. The V gene's germline CDR1 is MDHEN and CDR2 SYDVKM. V was clipped by 7 bases and J by 4 bases, with 14 bases between them. CDR3 length: 14 amino acids. CDR3 region: CASTWGSFYNEQFF. The CDR3 nucleotides are TGTGCCAGCACCTGGGGTAGCTTTTACAATGAGCAGTTCTTC.

The V gene is TRBV20-1, the J gene TRBJ2-3; 8 bases are shared with TRBD1. CDR1 and CDR2 from the germline V gene are DFQATT and SNEGSKA (reference sequence). The CDR3 has 14 amino acids. V was pared by 5 bases and J by 1 base, with 5 bases of the junction left unmatched. CDR3 loop: CSAQDRGGTDTQYF. As DNA, the CDR3 is TGCAGTGCTCAAGACAGGGGTGGCACAGATACGCAGTATTTT.

The chain uses TRBV27 and TRBJ1-5, with D perhaps TRBD1 (6 bases). The CDR3 has 16 residues. The V and J ends lost 2 bases and 1 base respectively, with 12 bases between them. Germline assignment: CDR1 MNHEY and CDR2 SMNVEV (reference sequence). The chain's CDR3 is CASSLGGSQSNQPQHF. The CDR3 bases are TGTGCCAGCAGTTTAGGGGGCAGCCAAAGCAATCAGCCCCAGCATTTT.

This clonotype has a handful of counts. This chain connects TRBV6-2 or TRBV6-3 to TRBJ2-1; no firm D call. The germline V and J ends were trimmed by 7 bases and 4 bases, with 8 bases remaining between them. The CDR3 extends over 12 amino acids. Germline CDR1 MNHEY, CDR2 SVGEGT. The chain's CDR3 is CASMDQYNEQFF. The CDR3 DNA sequence: TGTGCCAGCATGGACCAATACAATGAGCAGTTCTTC.

This clonotype was seen a single time. The chain couples TRBV4-1 to TRBJ1-4; D not certain. CDR3 length: 14 amino acids. The V gene's germline CDR1 is MGHRA and CDR2 YSYEKL. The germline V and J ends were trimmed by 5 bases and 7 bases, with 14 bases remaining between them. The DNA for the CDR3 is TGCGCCAGCAGCTACACGGACGGGAGTGAAAAACTGTTTTTT. This codes for CASSYTDGSEKLFF.

V usage is TRBV20-1 and J usage is TRBJ2-5, with TRBD2 matching over 11 bases. The CDR3 is made up of 17 amino acids. Losses at the gene ends were 5 bases for V and 0 bases for J; bases not matched to a gene: 11. Germline-derived CDR1 and CDR2 are DFQATT and SNEGSKA (reference sequence). This CDR3 reads CSAQTGTSGQYQETQYF. For the CDR3, the DNA is TGCAGTGCTCAAACCGGGACTAGCGGACAGTACCAAGAGACCCAGTACTTC.

The chain uses TRBV12-3 or TRBV12-4 and TRBJ2-7; perhaps TRBD1 as D (6 bases). This CDR3 is built from 15 residues. The ends were cut back, 3 bases at V and 7 bases at J, with 19 bases in the middle. CDR3 region: CASSLRGIMDNEQYF. In DNA form, the CDR3 reads TGTGCCAGCAGTTTGAGGGGGATCATGGACAATGAGCAGTACTTC.

Written as DNA, the CDR3 is TGCAGTGCTAGAGATCGTACTAGCGGGGTTCATACGCAGTATTTT. This codes for CSARDRTSGVHTQYF. The chain joins TRBV20-1 to TRBJ2-3; 10 positions agree with TRBD2. The CDR3 is 15 amino acids. Losses at the gene ends were 0 bases for V and 7 bases for J; bases not matched to a gene: 7. The germline gives CDR1 DFQATT, CDR2 SNEGSKA (reference sequence).

The chain combines TRBV3-1 with TRBJ2-4; D may be TRBD1 or TRBD2 (5 bases each). This CDR3 comprises 15 residues. Germline V gives CDR1 LGHDT, CDR2 YNNKEL (reference sequence). V lost 0 bases and J lost 4, with 10 bases in between. CDR3 sequence: CASSQEGRWKNIQYF. The DNA for the CDR3 is TGTGCCAGCAGCCAAGAGGGACGGTGGAAAAACATTCAGTACTTC. The full variable domain, in which reference TRBV3-1 and TRBJ2-4 provide the parts outside the CDR3, is DTAVSQTPKYLVTQMGNDKSIKCEQNLGHDTMYWYKQDSKKFLKIMFSYNNKELIINETVPNRFSPKSPDKAHLNLHINSLELGDSAVYFCASSQEGRWKNIQYFGAGTRLSVL.

This clonotype was counted only a few times. The rearrangement links TRBV27 to TRBJ1-2; D gene ambiguous. Deletions cut 4 bases from V and 8 bases from J, with 11 bases between. The CDR3 contains 12 residues. Germline-derived CDR1 and CDR2 are MNHEY and SMNVEV (reference sequence). CDR3 sequence (DNA): TGTGCCAGCAGTTCCCCCTCGGCAGGCTACACCTTC. As protein: CASSSPSAGYTF.

This clonotype was found a few times. The gene calls are TRBV4-2 and TRBJ1-4; no firm D call. Trimming took 0 bases from V and 10 from J, leaving 6 bases between them. The CDR3 runs 12 residues. Germline V gene data show CDR1 as LGHNA and CDR2 as YNFKEQ. CDR3 nucleotides: TGTGCCAGCAGCCAAGAGGAGAGAAAACTGTTTTTT. Amino acid sequence: CASSQEERKLFF.

Only a few counts were recorded for this clonotype. The chain joins TRBV20-1 to TRBJ2-1; the D gene is possibly TRBD1 (6 bases). Germline values: CDR1 DFQATT, CDR2 SNEGSKA (reference sequence). The CDR3 totals 13 residues. Deletions cut 6 bases from V and 8 bases from J, with 17 bases between. Written as DNA, the CDR3 is TGCAGTGCCATCAGGGACAATACCCATGAGCAGTTCTTC. Translated, it gives CSAIRDNTHEQFF.

This clonotype was observed once. This chain's CDR3 is CSASLRGYNSPLHF. CDR3 sequence (DNA): TGCAGTGCTAGCTTAAGGGGCTATAATTCACCCCTCCACTTT. The gene calls are TRBV20-1 and TRBJ1-6; D is perhaps TRBD1 (5 bases). CDR1 is DFQATT and CDR2 is SNEGSKA in the germline V gene (reference sequence). The CDR3 runs to 14 residues. The germline V and J ends were trimmed by 3 bases and 3 bases, with 9 bases remaining between them.

The DNA of the CDR3 is TGCGCCAGCACCCCGATAGCGGGGGGGCTCCACAATGAGCAGTTCTTC. Its protein is CASTPIAGGLHNEQFF. The V and J genes are TRBV5-1 and TRBJ2-1; TRBD2 agrees at 11 bases. The CDR3 covers 16 residues. In germline, CDR1 is SGHRS, CDR2 YFSETQ. Unmatched junction bases numbered 10, after V lost 6 bases and J lost 5 bases.

The CDR3 DNA is TGTGCCAGCAGTTACTCGTTACTAGCAATCGATGAGCAGTTCTTC. Translated: CASSYSLLAIDEQFF. This chain connects TRBV6-5 to TRBJ2-1, with D possibly TRBD2 on 6 matching bases. Deletions cut 0 bases from V and 8 bases from J, with 14 bases between. The CDR3 spans 15 residues. Germline-derived CDR1 and CDR2 are MNHEY and SVGAGI.

The chain combines TRBV6-1 with TRBJ2-5; 7 bases agree with TRBD1. The CDR3 covers 17 residues. V trimming: 5 bases; J trimming: 1 base; junction bases outside the gene matches: 13. Germline-derived CDR1 and CDR2 are MNHNS and SASEGT. Here the CDR3 reads CASSRRTLGQAQETQYF. Written as DNA, the CDR3 is TGTGCCAGCAGTCGCAGAACCCTAGGACAGGCCCAAGAGACCCAGTACTTC.

This clonotype was observed a handful of times. The rearrangement joins TRBV24-1 to TRBJ2-1; D unresolved. Germline CDR1 is KGHDR and CDR2 is SFDVKD. V was clipped by 6 bases and J by 6 bases, with 5 bases between them. CDR3 size: 11 residues. The CDR3 protein is CATSKINEQFF. CDR3 sequence (DNA): TGTGCCACCAGTAAGATCAATGAGCAGTTCTTC.

The J gene is TRBJ2-7, the V gene TRBV11-2; 8 nucleotides line up with TRBD1. This CDR3 is 15 amino acids long. The J segment lost 6 bases and the V segment lost 1 base, leaving 8 bases of the junction unmatched. CDR1 and CDR2 from the germline V gene are SGHAT and FQNNGV. For the CDR3, the DNA is TGTGCCAGCAGCTTAGGAACTGACAGGGGATCCGAGCAGTACTTC. Amino acid sequence: CASSLGTDRGSEQYF.

The gene calls are TRBV20-1 and TRBJ2-7, with D perhaps given as TRBD1 or TRBD2 (5 bases each). Germline assignment: CDR1 DFQATT and CDR2 SNEGSKA (reference sequence). The CDR3 runs to 13 residues. Trimming shortened V by 2 bases and J by 3 bases, and 11 bases separated the two germline ends. The CDR3 DNA is TGCAGTGCTAGACGGGGCGCCGGCTACGAGCAGTACTTC. It yields the protein CSARRGAGYEQYF.

The chain carries TRBV29-1 and TRBJ1-1; D perhaps matches TRBD1 (6 bases). The germline V gene encodes CDR1 SQVTM and CDR2 ANQGSEA. V lost 5 bases, J lost 11 bases, and 15 bases lay in between. The CDR3 extends over 11 amino acids. For the CDR3, the DNA is TGCAGCGTTCAGGGGTATCCCGGGGCTTTCTTT. Translating gives CSVQGYPGAFF.

The rearrangement links TRBV10-3 to TRBJ2-3; D is possibly TRBD2 (6 bases). Germline loops: CDR1 ENHRY, CDR2 SYGVKD. The CDR3 has 16 residues. V shed 4 bases and J shed 0 bases, with 14 bases lying between them. The CDR3 loop reads CAISAGSGGSTDTQYF. The CDR3, as DNA: TGTGCCATCAGTGCCGGGAGCGGCGGTAGCACAGATACGCAGTATTTT.

The chain recombines TRBV5-4 with TRBJ1-6, with 7 bases aligning to TRBD1. Trimming at V came to 2 bases and at J to 10 bases, leaving 6 bases not matched to a gene. The length of the CDR3 is 14 residues. The V gene's germline CDR1 is SGHNT and CDR2 YYREEE (reference sequence). Here the CDR3 reads CASSFDRVKSPLHF. DNA of the CDR3: TGTGCCAGCAGCTTCGACAGGGTAAAGTCACCCCTCCACTTT.

This chain joins TRBV15 and TRBJ1-6, with D tentatively TRBD1 (5 bases). This CDR3 is 16 amino acids long. The germline V gene has CDR1 LNHNV and CDR2 YYDKDF (reference sequence). With 1 base removed from V and 6 bases from J, the gap between germline ends came to 13 bases. The CDR3 is CATSRAAGVVNSPLHF. The CDR3 nucleotides are TGTGCCACCAGCAGAGCAGCGGGGGTAGTTAATTCACCCCTCCACTTT. Full variable domain (outside the CDR3, taken from reference TRBV15 and TRBJ1-6): DAMVIQNPRYQVTQFGKPVTLSCSQTLNHNVMYWYQQKSSQAPKLLFHYYDKDFNNEADTPDNFQSRRPNTSFCFLDIRSPGLGDTAMYLCATSRAAGVVNSPLHFGNGTRLTVT.

The rearrangement links TRBV27 to TRBJ2-5, with D unclear. V lost 5 bases to trimming and J lost 5 bases, with 12 bases between them. The CDR3 has 13 residues. Germline assignment: CDR1 MNHEY and CDR2 SMNVEV (reference sequence). The CDR3 here is CASSRRWAETQYF. The CDR3, as DNA: TGTGCCAGCAGTCGTCGTTGGGCGGAGACCCAGTACTTC.

The chain is built from TRBV20-1 and TRBJ2-1; maybe TRBD1 (6 bases). Germline CDR1 and CDR2: DFQATT and SNEGSKA (reference sequence). The CDR3 runs to 13 residues. V shed 7 bases and J shed 0 bases, with 10 bases lying between them. The CDR3 DNA is TGCAGTGTCGGACAGCCCTCCTACAATGAGCAGTTCTTC. This translates into CSVGQPSYNEQFF.

The rearrangement joins TRBV7-2 to TRBJ2-1; 9 bases line up with TRBD2. Germline-derived CDR1 and CDR2 are SGHTA and FQGNSA. The CDR3 totals 15 residues. V lost 8 bases and J lost 8; bases outside the gene matches: 13. The CDR3 DNA reads as TGTGCCAGCCGACTAAGGGCTAGCGGGGTCGATGAGCAGTTCTTC. The encoded protein is CASRLRASGVDEQFF. The variable domain in full, with the rest retrieved from reference TRBV7-2 and TRBJ2-1, is GAGVSQSPSNKVTEKGKDVELRCDPISGHTALYWYRQSLGQGLEFLIYFQGNSAPDKSGLPSDRFSAERTGGSVSTLTIQRTQQEDSAVYLCASRLRASGVDEQFFGPGTRLTVL.